This T cell receptor beta chain was recorded in a study of blood T cell repertoires in COVID-19. Overall study: COVID-19 samples collected from the United States, Italy and Spain covered acute and convalescent phases. Sample material is recorded as cDNA or gDNA derived from T cells, B-cell-depleted T cells, or PBMCs.

The CDR3 consists of 16 residues. Trimming pared 0 bases from V and 0 bases from J, leaving 8 bases between. Germline CDR1 and CDR2: LGHDT and YNNKEL (reference sequence). The table lists this clone with a few counts. Sequencing was performed with immunoSEQ multiplex PCR; in TCRdb, only in-frame clones are kept and a portion is missing. The sample records some 140,000 clones, roughly 78% being singletons. This chain uses TRBV3-1 (or the pseudogene TRBV3-2) with TRBJ2-2, with TRBD2 as a possible D gene (6 bases). The clonotype was recovered from a man aged 55 to 70 with acute or convalescent COVID-19. Sequenced sample: peripheral blood. The CDR3 sequence is CASSQDGGANTGELFF. In DNA, the CDR3 is TGTGCCAGCAGCCAAGATGGAGGGGCGAACACCGGGGAGCTGTTTTTT.